The present entry profiles one TCR beta chain with its context. Sequence at one end of the junction differs from germline and may be a read error. There are 14 residues in the CDR3. The sample belongs to a study of tumor-infiltrating lymphocytes in primary liver carcinoma. Study summary: All lesions had stage T1-T3 N0M0 and roughly 4 to 11 cm widths.

The input was 500 ng total RNA; TCR beta cDNA was made from it with a constant-region primer. Investigators got TCR beta libraries out of three nested multiplex PCR rounds, done with slightly modified ARM-PCR. Investigators reported that the first two PCR rounds, at around 10 cycles each, used TRBV1-TRBV30 forward primers with a C-beta reverse primer. TCRdb re-called the multiplex PCR reads with MiXCR, one entry per CDR3 protein. The sample has more than 95,000 distinct CDR3 sequences; 50% to 80% are singletons. Unsorted bulk tissue (about 19-33 mg) underwent RNA and DNA co-extraction. All tumor specimens exceeded 75% viable tumor cells.

The genes are TRBV12-3 or TRBV12-4 and TRBJ2-1; D is possibly TRBD2 (6 bases). The sequenced sample consisted of liver tumor tissue from sampling region 3. Subset described: tumor region T3, left-lateral pole. This receptor was identified in a woman aged 55-70 years with primary liver carcinoma and hepatitis B virus infection. This CDR3 reads CASSLGGTDNEHLF. CDR3 sequence (DNA): TGTGCCAGCAGTCTCGGCGGGACCGACAATGAGCATCTCTTC.